The sequence of this TCR beta chain was determined in a study of shared clonotypes between healthy human individuals. Assay used: immunoSEQ multiplex PCR; TCRdb lists only in-frame clones, some missing. The table has 1,500,000 or so clones, approximately 97% seen once. Germline-derived CDR1 and CDR2 are MNHEY and SMNVEV (reference sequence). The V gene lost 8 bases and the J gene lost 5 bases, with 13 bases spanning the gap. The CDR3 consists of 13 residues. The TCR comes from a man aged 25-45 years in good health. This sequence joins TRBV27 and TRBJ2-1; weak D call: TRBD2 (6 bases). The material sequenced was naive CD4+ T cells sorted from blood. Subset here: CD45RA+ positively selected. The CDR3 loop reads CASQASDNNEQFF. DNA of the CDR3: TGTGCCAGCCAGGCTAGCGACAACAATGAGCAGTTCTTC.